Each of the 9 T cell receptor beta chains below was sequenced from the same sample in a study of T cells in Graves' hyperthyroidism and ophthalmopathy. Authors of the study amplified TCR beta CDR3 regions from RNA transcripts. The study used the HTBI primer set for a first-round RT-PCR of the TCR CDR3. TCRdb re-analysed the multiplex PCR reads in MiXCR, keeping a single row per CDR3 protein. This repertoire shows about 640,000 distinct CDR3 sequences, around 15% found once; its top ten account for under 15%. The material sequenced was blood. These receptors originate from a woman aged 45 to 65 with Graves' ophthalmopathy.

This clonotype is a singleton in its sample. The chain couples TRBV2 to TRBJ1-5, with D possibly TRBD1 on 6 matching bases. The CDR3 has 16 amino acids. V was pared by 0 bases and J by 4 bases, with 13 bases between. CDR1 and CDR2 (germline): SNHLY, FYNNEI. The CDR3 DNA is TGTGCCAGCAGTGAAGCGGAACCCACAGGGAATCAGCCCCAGCATTTT. This gives the protein CASSEAEPTGNQPQHF.

This clonotype was seen ten or more times. The CDR3 sequence is CASSTGTGIYEQYF. The CDR3 nucleotides read TGTGCCAGCAGTACTGGGACAGGGATCTACGAGCAGTACTTC. The chain couples TRBV12-3 or TRBV12-4 to TRBJ2-7; TRBD1 matches at 9 bases. The V segment lost 5 bases and the J segment 3 bases; nucleotides outside the gene matches: 5. The CDR3 runs to 14 residues.

This clonotype was seen ten or more times. The chain recombines TRBV18 with TRBJ2-7, with D unclear. Germline CDR1 reads KGHSH; CDR2 reads LQKENI. The CDR3 has 14 amino acids. V shed 2 bases and J shed 0 bases, with 8 bases lying between them. The CDR3: CASSPNQPSYEQYF. The CDR3 coding sequence is TGTGCCAGCTCACCAAACCAGCCCTCCTACGAGCAGTACTTC.

V gene TRBV7-9 combines with J gene TRBJ1-6; D not resolved. The CDR3 is 13 residues long. Trimming cost V 4 bases and J 7 bases, with 8 bases left between them. The germline V gene encodes CDR1 SEHNR and CDR2 FQNEAQ (reference sequence). The CDR3 region has the DNA TGTGCCAGCAGCTCCGATTTGAATTCACCCCTCCACTTT. Its protein is CASSSDLNSPLHF. Drawing the rest from reference TRBV7-9 and TRBJ1-6, the complete variable domain is DTGVSQNPRHKITKRGQNVTFRCDPISEHNRLYWYRQTLGQGPEFLTYFQNEAQLEKSRLLSDRFSAERPKGSFSTLEIQRTEQGDSAMYLCASSSDLNSPLHFGNGTRLTVT.

The V gene is TRBV10-3, the J gene TRBJ1-3; tentatively, D is TRBD1 (5 bases). The CDR3 has 15 amino acids. Looked up from germline, CDR1 is ENHRY and CDR2 is SYGVKD. Trimming removed 0 bases from V and 2 bases from J, with 8 bases in between. In DNA form, the CDR3 reads TGTGCCATCAGTGAGTCGGCGGGGGCTGGAAACACCATATATTTT. This encodes CAISESAGAGNTIYF.

Only a few counts were recorded for this clonotype. V and J are TRBV14 and TRBJ1-2; TRBD1 is a possible D gene (6 bases). Trimming stripped 0 bases from V and 5 bases from J, with 10 bases between. Germline values: CDR1 SGHDN, CDR2 FVKESK. This CDR3 region has 14 residues. CDR3 sequence reads: CASSQETGLYGYTF. CDR3 DNA: TGTGCCAGCAGCCAAGAAACAGGGTTGTATGGCTACACCTTC.

J is TRBJ2-7 and V is TRBV9; D is perhaps TRBD1 (5 bases). Germline V CDR1 and CDR2: SGDLS, YYNGEE. Trimming took off 2 bases at V and 2 bases at J, with 11 bases between the two ends. CDR3 length: 14 amino acids. The CDR3: CASSVNRNPYEQYF. The CDR3 DNA is TGTGCCAGCAGCGTTAACAGGAATCCCTACGAGCAGTACTTC.

This clonotype was observed at least ten times. A junction end diverges from the germline sequence, so it may reflect a read error. The chain recombines TRBV28 with TRBJ1-2; D gene ambiguous. The germline CDR1 and CDR2 sequences are MDHEN and SYDVKM. The CDR3 extends over 13 amino acids. The CDR3, as DNA: TGTGCCAGCAGGTTATCCGCGGCCTATGGCTACACCTTC. This encodes CASRLSAAYGYTF.

This clonotype was recorded at least ten times. The chain joins TRBV30 to TRBJ1-1; D gene unclear. This CDR3 contains 11 residues. V was cut by 6 bases and J by 0 bases, with 5 bases left in between. Looked up from germline, CDR1 is GTSNPN and CDR2 is SVGIG (reference sequence). This chain's CDR3 is CACTLNTEAFF. The DNA for the CDR3 is TGTGCCTGTACCCTGAACACTGAAGCTTTCTTT.